The next 21 T cell receptor beta chains were all read from a single sample in a study of blood T cells in healthy people across ages. A sample-barcoded 5' primer and a J-beta primer mix were used in a second PCR of about 7 to 12 cycles. One entry per CDR3 protein results from TCRdb running MiXCR on the 5' RACE reads. The sample shows about a million distinct CDR3 sequences, 45% to 60% of them seen only once. Sequenced: blood. The origin of the receptors is a woman in her sixties in good health.

This clonotype occurred a few times. The chain employs TRBV10-1 and TRBJ2-5, with D perhaps being TRBD1 or TRBD2 (5 bases each). This CDR3 spans 15 amino acids. CDR1 is WNHNN, CDR2 SYGVQD, per germline (reference sequence). V was pared by 2 bases and J by 5 bases, with 15 bases between. CDR3 nucleotide sequence: TGCGCCAGCAGTGAGCCGGGACGAGCCAAGGAGACCCAGTACTTC. This translates into CASSEPGRAKETQYF.

The chain carries TRBV7-6 and TRBJ2-5; unclear D gene. V was cut by 2 bases and J by 3 bases, with 22 bases left in between. There are 18 residues in the CDR3. Germline CDR1 is SGHVS and CDR2 is FNYEAQ. CDR3 coding DNA: TGTGCCAGCAGCTTAATTCTTGGCGTTAACTTAGGGAAAGAGACCCAGTACTTC. It encodes CASSLILGVNLGKETQYF.

The rearrangement joins TRBV20-1 to TRBJ2-1, with 15 bases aligning to TRBD2. From germline, CDR1 is DFQATT and CDR2 SNEGSKA (reference sequence). This CDR3 is built from 16 residues. Unmatched junction bases numbered 8, after V lost 5 bases and J lost 6 bases. The CDR3 here is CSAHGLAGGPGNEQFF. The CDR3 DNA reads TGCAGTGCTCATGGACTAGCGGGAGGGCCGGGCAATGAGCAGTTCTTC.

J is TRBJ2-3 and V is TRBV12-3 or TRBV12-4; possibly TRBD1 for D (5 bases). The V end was cut by 5 bases, the J end by 7 bases, with 25 bases between. This CDR3 has 17 residues. CDR3: CASSAPIGRTKFYTQYF. The CDR3 DNA reads TGTGCCAGCAGTGCCCCAATAGGGCGGACAAAGTTTTATACGCAGTATTTT.

The chain links TRBV20-1 to TRBJ2-7; D remains unclear. The J call is in doubt because the DNA end fits TRBJ2-5 better. Germline-derived CDR1 and CDR2 are DFQATT and SNEGSKA (reference sequence). The CDR3 loop spans 12 amino acids. CDR3 sequence: CSAEITMETQYF. The CDR3 nucleotides read TGCAGTGCCGAGATTACAATGGAGACCCAGTACTTC.

The rearrangement uses TRBV12-3 or TRBV12-4 and TRBJ2-3; no firm D call. CDR3 size: 13 residues. Trimming stripped 8 bases from V and 6 bases from J, with 15 bases between. DNA for the CDR3: TGTGCCAGCTCAAGGGCAAGAACTGATACGCAGTATTTT. This codes for CASSRARTDTQYF.

As to this clonotype: One end of the junction is discordant with germline, which a read error may explain. The chain has TRBV4-1 and TRBJ2-7, with 7 bases that match TRBD2. The J call may be mistaken, given a closer DNA end match to TRBJ2-5. There are 17 residues in the CDR3. Germline V lookup: CDR1 MGHRA, CDR2 YSYEKL. CDR3 residues: CASNQGIAGLLTETQYF. CDR3 coding DNA: TGCGCCAGCAACCAAGGGATAGCGGGCCTATTAACCGAGACCCAGTACTTC.

This clonotype has just a few counts. The chain joins TRBV5-1 to TRBJ2-7, with 11 bases lining up with TRBD2. Germline loops: CDR1 SGHRS, CDR2 YFSETQ. With V trimmed by 0 bases and J by 3 bases, 17 bases remained unmatched. The CDR3 is made up of 20 amino acids. The CDR3 DNA is TGCGCCAGCAGCTTGGACAGGACTAAGGGCTGGACTAGCGGGTTCTACGAGCAGTACTTC. Protein product: CASSLDRTKGWTSGFYEQYF.

A note on this clonotype: Its ends do not fully match the called genes, so a read error is possible. The V and J genes are TRBV10-3 and TRBJ2-7; 7 bases are shared with TRBD2. CDR1 and CDR2 (germline): ENHRY, SYGVKD. CDR3 length: 11 residues. CDR3: CASAGVETQYF. Here the CDR3 DNA reads TGTGCCAGTGCGGGAGTGGAGACCCAGTATTTC.

The chain is built from TRBV30 and TRBJ2-1, with TRBD2 identical over 7 bases. The ends lost 5 bases at V and 0 bases at J; junction bases unmatched: 13. CDR1 and CDR2 (germline): GTSNPN, SVGIG (reference sequence). This CDR3 contains 17 residues. The CDR3 loop is CAWGFPASGVSYNEQFF. As DNA, the CDR3 is TGTGCCTGGGGCTTTCCAGCTAGCGGCGTCTCCTACAATGAGCAGTTCTTC.

The rearrangement links TRBV4-3 to TRBJ2-4; no clear D gene. Germline V gene data show CDR1 as LGHNA and CDR2 as YSLEER. The CDR3 consists of 16 residues. Trimming stripped 2 bases from V and 0 bases from J, with 11 bases between. CDR3 amino acids: CASSQKPNLAKNIQYF. The CDR3, as DNA: TGCGCCAGCAGCCAAAAACCGAACTTAGCCAAAAACATTCAGTACTTC.

The chain couples TRBV5-1 to TRBJ2-7; TRBD1 matches at 8 bases. CDR1 SGHRS and CDR2 YFSETQ come from the germline V gene. This CDR3 is built from 13 residues. With 5 bases clipped from V and 3 bases from J, the junction kept 4 bases outside the gene matches. For the CDR3, the DNA is TGCGCCAGCAGGACAGGGGTATACTACGAGCAGTACTTC. Its translation: CASRTGVYYEQYF.

This sequence joins TRBV28 and TRBJ2-7, with no clear D. Per germline, CDR1 MDHEN and CDR2 SYDVKM. The CDR3 is made up of 13 amino acids. The germline V and J ends were trimmed by 4 bases and 6 bases, with 13 bases remaining between them. The CDR3 here is CASSWVSPGEQYF. The CDR3 coding sequence is TGTGCCAGCAGTTGGGTGTCCCCGGGCGAGCAGTACTTC. The full variable domain, its missing parts supplied by reference TRBV28 and TRBJ2-7, is DVKVTQSSRYLVKRTGEKVFLECVQDMDHENMFWYRQDPGLGLRLIYFSYDVKMKEKGDIPEGYSVSREKKERFSLILESASTNQTSMYLCASSWVSPGEQYFGPGTRLTVT.

The chain employs TRBV20-1 and TRBJ2-7, with 9 bases matching TRBD2. CDR1 DFQATT and CDR2 SNEGSKA come from the germline V gene (reference sequence). This CDR3 has 14 residues. CDR3 region: CRGSRGTSTNEQYF. CDR3 sequence (DNA): TGCAGGGGTTCGCGCGGGACTAGCACCAATGAGCAGTACTTC.

CDR3 protein: CATSDLSRTSGSRETQYF. In DNA, the CDR3 is TGTGCCACCAGTGATTTGTCCCGGACTAGCGGGAGCAGAGAGACCCAGTACTTC. This chain links TRBV24-1 with TRBJ2-5; 13 bases fit TRBD2. Germline V gene data show CDR1 as KGHDR and CDR2 as SFDVKD. Losses at the gene ends were 0 bases for V and 4 bases for J; bases not matched to a gene: 7. CDR3 size: 18 residues.

The chain uses TRBV7-2 and TRBJ2-4, with TRBD1 matching 10 bases. The J segment lost 3 bases and the V segment lost 10 bases, leaving 12 bases of the junction unmatched. Germline CDR1 SGHTA, CDR2 FQGNSA. The CDR3 consists of 16 residues. The DNA of the CDR3 is TGTGCCACCGGGACAGGGGCGGGGGTTGGCAAAAACATTCAGTACTTC. It yields the protein CATGTGAGVGKNIQYF.

The rearrangement joins TRBV4-3 to TRBJ2-1; 10 nucleotides agree with TRBD2. CDR3 length: 17 residues. CDR1 LGHNA and CDR2 YSLEER come from the germline V gene. After removal of 4 bases from V and 5 bases from J, the junction contained 11 bases not matched to a gene. The DNA for the CDR3 is TGCGCCAGCAGCCCCTATCCCGAGCGGGAGGGAGACAATGAGCAGTTCTTC. It yields the protein CASSPYPEREGDNEQFF.

A remark on this clonotype: The junction departs from germline at one end; a sequencing error may be responsible. This chain uses TRBV29-1 with TRBJ1-2; D not resolved. The CDR3 length is 11 residues. Germline CDR1 and CDR2: SQVTM and ANQGSEA. CDR3 in amino acids: CSVQDLNGYTF. CDR3 nucleotide sequence: TGCAGCGTTCAAGACCTTAATGGCTACACCTTC.

The chain joins TRBV28 to TRBJ1-5, with 7 positions matching TRBD1. Germline CDR1 MDHEN, CDR2 SYDVKM. Trimming took 2 bases from V and 6 from J; bases not matched to a gene: 7. The CDR3 extends over 15 amino acids. CDR3 loop: CASSLPGGGGQPQHF. The CDR3, as DNA: TGTGCCAGCAGTTTACCAGGGGGGGGAGGTCAGCCCCAGCATTTT.

The V call is TRBV20-1, the J call TRBJ1-2; no reliable D call. The CDR3 has 12 residues. Germline loops: CDR1 DFQATT, CDR2 SNEGSKA (reference sequence). CDR3 DNA sequence: TGCCTGATCGATCCCGTTGACTATGGCTACACCTTC. It specifies CLIDPVDYGYTF.

This clonotype was seen a handful of times. The V gene is TRBV28, the J gene TRBJ2-5; the D call may be TRBD1 or TRBD2 (5 bases each). Trimming pared 5 bases from V and 5 bases from J, leaving 18 bases between. In germline, CDR1 is MDHEN, CDR2 SYDVKM. The CDR3 spans 15 residues. CDR3 bases: TGTGCCAGCAGTGACCGGGACGGCCTTCGCGAGACCCAGTACTTC. As protein: CASSDRDGLRETQYF. The whole variable domain, remainder taken from reference TRBV28 and TRBJ2-5, is DVKVTQSSRYLVKRTGEKVFLECVQDMDHENMFWYRQDPGLGLRLIYFSYDVKMKEKGDIPEGYSVSREKKERFSLILESASTNQTSMYLCASSDRDGLRETQYFGPGTRLLVL.